This is a list of T cell receptor beta chains from one sample in a study of blood T cell repertoires in COVID-19. The table came from immunoSEQ multiplex PCR; TCRdb's copy has only in-frame clones and leaves some out. The table shows more than 300,000 clones, with 90% to 95% occurring only once. Sequenced material: PBMCs or T cells enriched from blood (not recorded which). The receptors derive from a woman in her twenties or thirties who had been exposed to COVID-19. Each CDR3 is given with its conserved first and last residue.

v_call: TRBV19; cdr3_length: 18; j_call: TRBJ1-3; cdr3_aa: CASSIRGQGRVGGNTIYF
v_call: TRBV7-9; cdr3_length: 12; j_call: TRBJ1-5; cdr3_aa: CASSIGDQPQHF
v_call: TRBV6-1; cdr3_length: 16; j_call: TRBJ1-1; cdr3_aa: CASSERTGALNTEAFF
v_call: TRBV5-1; cdr3_length: 14; j_call: TRBJ1-2; cdr3_aa: CASKWTGGNYGYTF
v_call: TRBV5-6; cdr3_length: 14; j_call: TRBJ1-1; cdr3_aa: CASSLLDWQDEAFF
v_call: TRBV5-1; cdr3_length: 15; j_call: TRBJ1-1; cdr3_aa: CASSYQQGAGTEAFF
v_call: TRBV7-8; cdr3_length: 16; j_call: TRBJ2-7; cdr3_aa: CASTVRGLAGYHEQYF
v_call: TRBV5-1; cdr3_length: 15; j_call: TRBJ1-3; cdr3_aa: CASRPDSISGNTIYF
v_call: TRBV3-1/TRBV3-2; cdr3_length: 16; j_call: TRBJ2-1; cdr3_aa: CASSQERLAGGNEQFF
v_call: TRBV7-6; cdr3_length: 15; j_call: TRBJ2-1; cdr3_aa: CASRERESSYNEQFF
v_call: TRBV7-9; cdr3_length: 13; j_call: TRBJ2-7; cdr3_aa: CASSLSETYEQYF